Below, 26 T cell receptor beta chains from the same sample are listed, as sequenced in a study of blood T cell repertoires in COVID-19. Clones were read by immunoSEQ multiplex PCR, and TCRdb kept only the in-frame ones, dropping some. The sample holds around 120,000 clones, approximately 86% seen once. Sequences were obtained from PBMCs or T cells enriched from blood (not recorded which). These receptors all stem from a woman aged 45-65 years who had recovered from COVID-19.

This chain's CDR3 is CASSQAEPNEQFF. CDR3 coding DNA: TGTGCCAGCTCTCAGGCTGAACCCAATGAGCAGTTCTTC. This chain connects TRBV6-5 to TRBJ2-1; D not certain. V lost 8 bases and J 6 bases, leaving 14 bases between the germline ends. Germline values: CDR1 MNHEY, CDR2 SVGAGI. The CDR3 has 13 residues.

The chain combines TRBV3-1 (or the pseudogene TRBV3-2) with TRBJ1-5; no firm D call. The V and J ends lost 1 base and 6 bases respectively, with 10 bases between them. Germline V gene lookup returns CDR1 LGHDT and CDR2 YNNKEL (reference sequence). This CDR3 has 14 residues. The DNA for the CDR3 is TGTGCCAGCAGCCAAGGAGGGTCCGGTCAGCCCCAGCATTTT. This translates into CASSQGGSGQPQHF.

The chain uses TRBV7-8 and TRBJ2-7; D is perhaps TRBD1 (5 bases). V lost 2 bases, J lost 5 bases, and 16 bases lay in between. Germline-derived CDR1 and CDR2 are SGHVS and FQNEAQ. The CDR3 has 15 amino acids. CDR3 nucleotides: TGTGCCAGCAGCTTATTCACGGCCGGACAAGACGAGCAGTACTTC. This encodes CASSLFTAGQDEQYF. Looking up the rest from reference TRBV7-8 and TRBJ2-7 gives the full variable domain: GAGVSQSPRYKVAKRGQDVALRCDPISGHVSLFWYQQALGQGPEFLTYFQNEAQLDKSGLPSDRFFAERPEGSVSTLKIQRTQQEDSAVYLCASSLFTAGQDEQYFGPGTRLTVT.

V usage is TRBV6-5 and J usage is TRBJ2-7, with a weak D call TRBD1 (6 bases). This CDR3 comprises 15 residues. V lost 0 bases, J lost 2 bases, and 11 bases lay in between. Germline V gene sequence: CDR1 MNHEY, CDR2 SVGAGI. The CDR3 DNA reads as TGTGCCAGCAGTTACTCGAGAGCAGGGGCCTACGAGCAGTACTTC. Residues: CASSYSRAGAYEQYF.

The chain carries TRBV4-1 and TRBJ2-3; TRBD2 matches 9 bases. CDR1 and CDR2 from the germline V gene are MGHRA and YSYEKL. The ends lost 1 base at V and 1 base at J; junction bases unmatched: 3. The CDR3 spans 16 residues. The CDR3 is CASSQVERGGTDTQYF. In DNA, the CDR3 is TGCGCCAGCAGCCAAGTAGAGCGGGGGGGCACAGATACGCAGTATTTT.

The chain has TRBV5-1 and TRBJ2-2; D is undetermined. Looked up from germline, CDR1 is SGHRS and CDR2 is YFSETQ. This CDR3 region has 15 residues. Trimming pared 4 bases from V and 2 bases from J, leaving 12 bases between. DNA for the CDR3: TGCGCCAGCAGCCCGCGTACTACCAACACCGGGGAGCTGTTTTTT. It codes for CASSPRTTNTGELFF.

V gene TRBV29-1 combines with J gene TRBJ2-3; the D gene is possibly TRBD2 (7 bases). Germline CDR1 SQVTM, CDR2 ANQGSEA. Deletions cut 0 bases from V and 5 bases from J, with 15 bases between. The CDR3 totals 15 residues. CDR3 nucleotide sequence: TGCAGCGTTGAAGAGAGGGGGGGGCAGGGAGATACGCAGTATTTT. Its translation is CSVEERGGQGDTQYF.

The chain has TRBV7-9 and TRBJ1-4; D remains unclear. V shed 1 base and J shed 7 bases, with 10 bases lying between them. Germline V gives CDR1 SEHNR, CDR2 FQNEAQ (reference sequence). The CDR3 is 14 amino acids. The CDR3 DNA sequence: TGTGCCAGCAGCTTAGATCAGGCTGGTGAAAAACTGTTTTTT. Amino acid sequence: CASSLDQAGEKLFF.

The rearrangement joins TRBV6-5 to TRBJ2-7; D remains ambiguous. V was shortened by 0 bases and J by 2 bases, with 11 bases between the two germline ends. This CDR3 is 15 amino acids long. Germline V gene data show CDR1 as MNHEY and CDR2 as SVGAGI. CDR3 coding DNA: TGTGCCAGCAGTTACTCCGGAGTGGAAGCCTACGAGCAGTACTTC. This gives the protein CASSYSGVEAYEQYF.

The chain has TRBV30 and TRBJ1-1, with a tentative D call TRBD1 (5 bases). Germline values: CDR1 GTSNPN, CDR2 SVGIG (reference sequence). The CDR3 sequence is 14 residues long. The germline V and J ends were trimmed by 2 bases and 4 bases, with 14 bases remaining between them. The CDR3 nucleotides are TGTGCCTGGAGTTCAGGGTACGGGGGCACTGAAGCTTTCTTT. Translation: CAWSSGYGGTEAFF. Variable domain in full (rest from reference TRBV30 and TRBJ1-1): SQTIHQWPATLVQPVGSPLSLECTVEGTSNPNLYWYRQAAGRGLQLLFYSVGIGQISSEVPQNLSASRPQDRQFILSSKKLLLSDSGFYLCAWSSGYGGTEAFFGQGTRLTVV.

This CDR3 reads CASSVRSTGAVSEGGYTF. In DNA form, the CDR3 reads TGTGCCAGCAGCGTTCGCTCGACAGGGGCCGTATCAGAAGGTGGCTACACCTTC. The V and J genes are TRBV9 and TRBJ1-2, with TRBD1 identical over 8 bases. V lost 2 bases, J lost 7 bases, and 19 bases stayed unmatched. The CDR3 has 18 amino acids. CDR1 is SGDLS, CDR2 YYNGEE, per germline. The variable domain in full, with the rest retrieved from reference TRBV9 and TRBJ1-2, is DSGVTQTPKHLITATGQRVTLRCSPRSGDLSVYWYQQSLDQGLQFLIQYYNGEERAKGNILERFSAQQFPDLHSELNLSSLELGDSALYFCASSVRSTGAVSEGGYTFGSGTRLTVV.

The chain combines TRBV6-4 with TRBJ2-3; 10 bases are shared with TRBD2. This CDR3 is 19 amino acids long. Germline CDR1 MRHNA, CDR2 SNTAGT. Unmatched junction bases numbered 13, after V lost 0 bases and J lost 4 bases. CDR3 protein: CASSDSSRTSGPRADTQYF. The CDR3, as DNA: TGTGCCAGCAGTGACTCGAGTAGGACTAGCGGCCCCAGGGCAGATACGCAGTATTTT.

The genes are TRBV11-3 and TRBJ2-1; the D gene is possibly TRBD2 (5 bases). There are 13 residues in the CDR3. Germline V gene sequence: CDR1 SGHNT, CDR2 YENEEA. V lost 1 base and J 10 bases, leaving 11 bases between the germline ends. The CDR3 reads CASSLVGGREQFF. The CDR3 nucleotides are TGTGCCAGCAGCTTAGTAGGCGGGCGGGAGCAGTTCTTC.

This clone was observed a handful of times. As DNA, the CDR3 is TGCAGCGCTCGGACAGATTACGAGCAGTACTTC. Its translation: CSARTDYEQYF. The chain couples TRBV29-1 to TRBJ2-7, with a tentative D call TRBD1 (6 bases). The CDR3 runs 11 residues. In germline, CDR1 is SQVTM, CDR2 ANQGSEA. The germline V and J ends were trimmed by 7 bases and 4 bases, with 11 bases remaining between them.

This rearrangement joins TRBV28 to TRBJ1-4, with D possibly TRBD1 on 6 matching bases. This CDR3 spans 14 amino acids. V lost 4 bases to trimming and J lost 6 bases, with 12 bases between them. The germline gives CDR1 MDHEN, CDR2 SYDVKM. DNA for the CDR3: TGTGCCAGCAGTTCCTCGGACAGAGATGAAAAACTGTTTTTT. Amino acid sequence: CASSSSDRDEKLFF. The full variable domain, completed using reference TRBV28 and TRBJ1-4, is DVKVTQSSRYLVKRTGEKVFLECVQDMDHENMFWYRQDPGLGLRLIYFSYDVKMKEKGDIPEGYSVSREKKERFSLILESASTNQTSMYLCASSSSDRDEKLFFGSGTQLSVL.

This CDR3 reads CASSLQGGGYIQYF. CDR3 bases: TGTGCCAGCAGCTTGCAGGGCGGTGGATACATTCAGTACTTC. The chain recombines TRBV5-4 with TRBJ2-4, with TRBD1 as a possible D gene (5 bases). CDR3 length: 14 residues. Between the trimmed V and J ends, which lost 1 base and 8 bases, there was a span of 13 bases. Germline V gene lookup returns CDR1 SGHNT and CDR2 YYREEE (reference sequence).

The chain combines TRBV18 with TRBJ2-5, with D possibly being TRBD1 (5 bases). Trimming stripped 4 bases from V and 3 bases from J, with 12 bases between. Germline V gives CDR1 KGHSH, CDR2 LQKENI. There are 14 residues in the CDR3. This CDR3 reads CASSRNQGKETQYF. As DNA, the CDR3 is TGTGCCAGCTCACGTAACCAGGGCAAAGAGACCCAGTACTTC.

The V call is TRBV25-1, the J call TRBJ2-5, with 7 bases that match TRBD1. CDR1 is MGHDK and CDR2 is SYGVNS in the germline V gene. The CDR3 sequence is 15 residues long. Germline trimming cut 1 base from V and 3 bases from J; bases unmatched to any gene: 5. Written as DNA, the CDR3 is TGTGCCAGCAGTGAATGGGTGACAGGGAAAGAGACCCAGTACTTC. Protein: CASSEWVTGKETQYF.

This chain uses TRBV19 with TRBJ2-1; D may be TRBD2 (7 bases). The CDR3 is 14 amino acids. The germline CDR1 and CDR2 sequences are LNHDA and SQIVND (reference sequence). The V end lost 8 bases, the J end lost 10 bases, and 21 bases lay between the germline ends. CDR3 DNA: TGTGCCAGTTCGTGGGGGGGCGTGGAGGTAGAGCAGTTCTTC. Its protein product is CASSWGGVEVEQFF.

The table lists this clone with a count of one. V usage is TRBV18 and J usage is TRBJ1-5, with D hard to call. The V gene lost 3 bases and the J gene lost 3 bases, with 9 bases spanning the gap. This CDR3 contains 14 residues. Per the germline V gene, CDR1 is KGHSH and CDR2 is LQKENI. The CDR3 loop reads CASSPVQYNQPQHF. As DNA, the CDR3 is TGTGCCAGCTCACCGGTACAGTACAATCAGCCCCAGCATTTT.

The rearrangement joins TRBV3-1 (or the pseudogene TRBV3-2) to TRBJ1-6; no clear D. Germline CDR1 is LGHDT and CDR2 is YNNKEL (reference sequence). V lost 2 bases to trimming and J lost 6 bases, with 8 bases between them. The CDR3 has 14 amino acids. The CDR3 DNA reads as TGTGCCAGCAGCCAACGTAGCCCTAATTCACCCCTCCACTTT. This codes for CASSQRSPNSPLHF.

The chain employs TRBV6-4 and TRBJ1-6; no clear D gene. The germline V gene has CDR1 MRHNA and CDR2 SNTAGT. CDR3 size: 14 residues. The V and J ends lost 8 bases and 1 base respectively, with 9 bases between them. The CDR3 reads CASGTGSYNSPLHF. CDR3 DNA sequence: TGTGCCAGCGGCACGGGGTCCTATAATTCACCCCTCCACTTT.

This clone was observed once. DNA of the CDR3: TGTGCCACCAGCAGAGGGCCGGACAGGGGAAGCGGTCAGTACTTC. Translation: CATSRGPDRGSGQYF. This chain uses TRBV15 with TRBJ2-7; 9 nucleotides line up with TRBD1. This CDR3 comprises 15 residues. CDR1 LNHNV and CDR2 YYDKDF come from the germline V gene (reference sequence). The ends lost 1 base at V and 10 bases at J; junction bases unmatched: 11. The complete variable domain, with remaining parts taken from reference TRBV15 and TRBJ2-7, reads DAMVIQNPRYQVTQFGKPVTLSCSQTLNHNVMYWYQQKSSQAPKLLFHYYDKDFNNEADTPDNFQSRRPNTSFCFLDIRSPGLGDTAMYLCATSRGPDRGSGQYFGPGTRLTVT.

The genes are TRBV19 and TRBJ2-3; no firm D call. The CDR3 runs to 14 residues. Per germline, CDR1 LNHDA and CDR2 SQIVND (reference sequence). V lost 3 bases and J 2 bases, leaving 9 bases between the germline ends. The CDR3 bases are TGTGCCAGTAGTATTCTGCCAGACACAGATACGCAGTATTTT. It codes for CASSILPDTDTQYF.

This rearrangement joins TRBV4-1 to TRBJ2-5; 13 bases map to TRBD2. CDR1 and CDR2 (germline): MGHRA, YSYEKL. CDR3 size: 16 residues. V dropped 1 base and J dropped 5; count of bases not matched to a gene: 4. The CDR3 coding sequence is TGCGCCAGCAGCCAAGGCGGGACTAGCGGGATGGAGACCCAGTACTTC. Its translation: CASSQGGTSGMETQYF.

The gene calls are TRBV7-3 and TRBJ2-1; 9 bases are shared with TRBD2. The CDR3 extends over 17 amino acids. The V and J ends lost 2 bases and 5 bases, in that order; junction bases with no gene match: 10. Germline values: CDR1 SGHTA, CDR2 FQGTGA. The CDR3 here is CASSLGVSGGSNNEQFF. DNA of the CDR3: TGTGCCAGCAGCTTAGGGGTTAGCGGGGGAAGTAACAATGAGCAGTTCTTC.